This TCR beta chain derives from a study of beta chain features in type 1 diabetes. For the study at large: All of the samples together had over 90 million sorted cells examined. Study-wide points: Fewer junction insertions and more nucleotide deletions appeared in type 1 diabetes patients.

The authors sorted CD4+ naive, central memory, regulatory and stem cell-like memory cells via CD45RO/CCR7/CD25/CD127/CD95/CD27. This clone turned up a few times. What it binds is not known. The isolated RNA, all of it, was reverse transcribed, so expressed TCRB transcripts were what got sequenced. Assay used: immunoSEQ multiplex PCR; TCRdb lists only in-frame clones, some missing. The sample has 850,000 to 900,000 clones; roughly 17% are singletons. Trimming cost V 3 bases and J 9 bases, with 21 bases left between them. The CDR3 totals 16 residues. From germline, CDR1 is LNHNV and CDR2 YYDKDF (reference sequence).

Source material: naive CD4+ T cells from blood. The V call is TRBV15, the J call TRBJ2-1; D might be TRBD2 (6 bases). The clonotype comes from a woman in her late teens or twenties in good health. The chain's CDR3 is CATSRDVGGRGGEQFF. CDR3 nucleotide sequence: TGTGCCACCAGCAGGGACGTGGGCGGGCGGGGAGGTGAGCAGTTCTTC. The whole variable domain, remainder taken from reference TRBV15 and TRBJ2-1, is DAMVIQNPRYQVTQFGKPVTLSCSQTLNHNVMYWYQQKSSQAPKLLFHYYDKDFNNEADTPDNFQSRRPNTSFCFLDIRSPGLGDTAMYLCATSRDVGGRGGEQFFGPGTRLTVL.